A single sample gave rise to the 32 T cell receptor beta chains below, sequenced in a study of blood T cell repertoires in COVID-19. Profiling relied on immunoSEQ multiplex PCR, and the TCRdb table lists in-frame clones only, not all of them. The table has around 16,000 clones, 86% seen once. Sequenced sample: peripheral blood. The receptors stem from a man between 60 and 75 years old with acute or convalescent COVID-19.

The chain links TRBV7-2 to TRBJ2-1, with 14 bases fitting TRBD2. CDR1 and CDR2 (germline): SGHTA, FQGNSA. The CDR3 covers 15 residues. V was pared by 6 bases and J by 3 bases, with 1 base of the junction left unmatched. CDR3 sequence reads: CASRGTSGSYNEQFF. In DNA form, the CDR3 reads TGTGCCAGCAGAGGGACTAGCGGGAGCTACAATGAGCAGTTCTTC. The variable domain in full, completed from reference TRBV7-2 and TRBJ2-1, reads GAGVSQSPSNKVTEKGKDVELRCDPISGHTALYWYRQSLGQGLEFLIYFQGNSAPDKSGLPSDRFSAERTGGSVSTLTIQRTQQEDSAVYLCASRGTSGSYNEQFFGPGTRLTVL.

CDR3: CASTQNGGQETQYF. For the CDR3, the DNA is TGTGCCAGCACTCAGAACGGGGGGCAGGAGACCCAGTACTTC. The gene calls are TRBV2 and TRBJ2-5, with D tentatively TRBD2 (7 bases). V lost 7 bases and J 5 bases, leaving 17 bases between the germline ends. Germline-derived CDR1 and CDR2 are SNHLY and FYNNEI. This CDR3 region has 14 residues.

This clone was found once. The chain recombines TRBV6-1 with TRBJ1-2; 8 positions agree with TRBD1. The CDR3 totals 15 residues. Trimming took 2 bases from V and 4 from J; bases not matched to a gene: 6. Per germline, CDR1 MNHNS and CDR2 SASEGT. In DNA form, the CDR3 reads TGTGCCAGCAGTGAACAGGGGGCTAGGATCTATGGCTACACCTTC. Its translation: CASSEQGARIYGYTF.

This clone was recorded only once. V gene TRBV7-6 combines with J gene TRBJ2-3; TRBD2 matches at 8 bases. Germline-derived CDR1 and CDR2 are SGHVS and FNYEAQ. V lost 5 bases and J lost 2; bases outside the gene matches: 6. The CDR3 is 15 amino acids. The CDR3 reads CASSPTGGVTDTQYF. CDR3 DNA: TGTGCCAGCAGCCCCACGGGGGGGGTCACAGATACGCAGTATTTT.

This clone has a single count. The rearrangement uses TRBV28 and TRBJ2-3; the D is unclear. The germline V gene encodes CDR1 MDHEN and CDR2 SYDVKM. The CDR3 spans 13 residues. Trimming took 10 bases from V and 3 from J, leaving 14 bases between them. CDR3 DNA sequence: TGTGCCACCCAGTCGAGGATGACAGATACGCAGTATTTT. Protein: CATQSRMTDTQYF.

Here the CDR3 reads CASSEVYSTSGRSDTQYF. The CDR3 nucleotides are TGTGCCAGCAGTGAAGTCTACTCGACTAGCGGGAGATCAGATACGCAGTATTTT. V and J are TRBV6-1 and TRBJ2-3; 12 bases map to TRBD2. Germline values: CDR1 MNHNS, CDR2 SASEGT. CDR3 length: 18 amino acids. J lost 4 bases, V lost 1 base, and 9 bases had no gene match.

The sample holds one count of this clone. This rearrangement joins TRBV11-2 to TRBJ2-1; the match to TRBD2 covers 7 bases. The CDR3 extends over 16 amino acids. Germline V gene sequence: CDR1 SGHAT, CDR2 FQNNGV. The J segment lost 2 bases and the V segment lost 2 bases, leaving 6 bases of the junction unmatched. The CDR3 DNA sequence: TGTGCCAGCAGCTTATGGGGGGGAGCCCCCTACAATGAGCAGTTCTTC. Translating gives CASSLWGGAPYNEQFF.

The rearrangement links TRBV6-6 to TRBJ1-6, with D perhaps TRBD1 (5 bases). The V end lost 5 bases, the J end lost 3 bases, and 17 bases lay between the germline ends. Germline loops: CDR1 MNHNY, CDR2 SVGAGI (reference sequence). The CDR3 contains 17 residues. In DNA, the CDR3 is TGTGCCAGCAGTCCGTCTTTCAGCAGGGACTATAATTCACCCCTCCACTTT. Its protein product is CASSPSFSRDYNSPLHF.

CDR3 DNA: TGTGCCAGCAGCCTCTTAGAAGGAGGTTCCTACGAGCAGTACTTC. Its protein product is CASSLLEGGSYEQYF. The chain is built from TRBV6-2 or TRBV6-3 and TRBJ2-7, with a possible D match to TRBD2 (5 bases). The V gene's germline CDR1 is MNHEY and CDR2 SVGEGT. The CDR3 has 15 residues. V was clipped by 6 bases and J by 1 base, with 16 bases between them.

The chain uses TRBV11-2 and TRBJ2-7, with D perhaps TRBD2 (5 bases). The CDR3 loop spans 13 amino acids. The germline CDR1 and CDR2 sequences are SGHAT and FQNNGV. Trimming removed 10 bases at V and 6 bases at J, with 19 bases between. The CDR3 spells CATQRDAGSEQYF. The CDR3 coding sequence is TGTGCCACCCAGAGGGATGCGGGTAGCGAGCAGTACTTC.

The chain is built from TRBV27 and TRBJ2-2; 7 positions match TRBD2. The ends lost 1 base at V and 5 bases at J; junction bases unmatched: 7. This CDR3 region has 16 residues. Germline CDR1 and CDR2: MNHEY and SMNVEV (reference sequence). CDR3 DNA: TGTGCCAGCAGTTTATACGGTTTCGGGGGGACCGGGGAGCTGTTTTTT. Residues: CASSLYGFGGTGELFF.

The rearrangement uses TRBV5-1 and TRBJ1-1, with 11 bases fitting TRBD1. V trimming: 0 bases; J trimming: 5 bases; junction bases outside the gene matches: 3. Germline values: CDR1 SGHRS, CDR2 YFSETQ. The CDR3 is 15 amino acids. Here the CDR3 DNA reads TGCGCCAGCAGCTTGGGAGGGACAGGGGGAACTGAAGCTTTCTTT. As protein: CASSLGGTGGTEAFF.

V gene TRBV9 combines with J gene TRBJ2-3; 9 positions match TRBD2. There are 15 residues in the CDR3. Trimming took 3 bases from V and 5 from J; bases not matched to a gene: 7. Germline V lookup: CDR1 SGDLS, CDR2 YYNGEE. Written as DNA, the CDR3 is TGTGCCAGCAGCGATAGCGGGAGTACGGGAGATACGCAGTATTTT. This translates into CASSDSGSTGDTQYF.

This chain joins TRBV6-2 or TRBV6-3 and TRBJ1-6, with 8 nucleotides matching TRBD1. Per germline, CDR1 MNHEY and CDR2 SVGEGT. This CDR3 has 14 amino acids. Losses at the gene ends were 5 bases for V and 7 bases for J; bases not matched to a gene: 4. CDR3 DNA: TGTGCCAGCAGTGGGGGACAGGAGAATTCACCCCTCCACTTT. Its protein product is CASSGGQENSPLHF.

The chain has TRBV28 and TRBJ2-7; TRBD1 matches 10 bases. Germline V gene sequence: CDR1 MDHEN, CDR2 SYDVKM. The trim removed 6 bases at V and 5 bases at J, leaving 13 bases unmatched. The CDR3 sequence is 16 residues long. The chain's CDR3 is CASRDDRGRFYDEQYF. The CDR3 DNA reads TGTGCCAGCAGAGACGACAGGGGGCGCTTTTATGACGAGCAGTACTTC.

The chain carries TRBV7-2 and TRBJ2-5; maybe TRBD2 (6 bases). Germline values: CDR1 SGHTA, CDR2 FQGNSA. The V end was cut by 1 base, the J end by 4 bases, with 10 bases between. This CDR3 region has 14 residues. The CDR3 region is CASSLEGLSETQYF. CDR3 sequence (DNA): TGTGCCAGCAGCTTAGAGGGACTGTCAGAGACCCAGTACTTC.

The V and J genes are TRBV5-1 and TRBJ2-5; TRBD2 aligns across 9 bases. The CDR3 totals 16 residues. The germline V gene encodes CDR1 SGHRS and CDR2 YFSETQ. Germline trimming cut 6 bases from V and 5 bases from J; bases unmatched to any gene: 14. The CDR3 region has the DNA TGCGCCAGCAACGATAAGCGGGGGGCCGGAGGGGAGACCCAGTACTTC. Protein: CASNDKRGAGGETQYF.

V and J are TRBV4-1 and TRBJ2-5; 9 bases are shared with TRBD1. Germline trimming cut 2 bases from V and 4 bases from J; bases unmatched to any gene: 2. The CDR3 loop spans 14 amino acids. The germline V gene has CDR1 MGHRA and CDR2 YSYEKL. CDR3 sequence: CASSQRQGVETQYF. DNA for the CDR3: TGCGCCAGCAGCCAAAGACAGGGGGTAGAGACCCAGTACTTC.

The chain employs TRBV28 and TRBJ1-1; D uncertain. The germline V gene has CDR1 MDHEN and CDR2 SYDVKM. V was shortened by 2 bases and J by 6 bases, with 10 bases between the two germline ends. The CDR3 totals 13 residues. The CDR3 nucleotides are TGTGCCAGCAGTTTAACCGGAGGCGCTGAAGCTTTCTTT. It yields the protein CASSLTGGAEAFF.

This clone showed up just once. The V gene is TRBV9, the J gene TRBJ2-1; 7 positions match TRBD1. Per the germline V gene, CDR1 is SGDLS and CDR2 is YYNGEE. The V segment lost 10 bases and the J segment 4 bases; nucleotides outside the gene matches: 2. The CDR3 length is 11 residues. CDR3 region: CASQGYNEQFF. CDR3 coding DNA: TGTGCCTCACAGGGGTACAATGAGCAGTTCTTC.

The V gene is TRBV6-2 or TRBV6-3, the J gene TRBJ2-5; D perhaps matches TRBD1 (6 bases). The CDR3 runs 16 residues. Per the germline V gene, CDR1 is MNHEY and CDR2 is SVGEGT. Trimming stripped 0 bases from V and 4 bases from J, with 15 bases between. Here the CDR3 reads CASSYSIRQGRETQYF. CDR3 nucleotide sequence: TGTGCCAGCAGTTACTCCATTCGGCAGGGGCGAGAGACCCAGTACTTC.

The chain links TRBV19 to TRBJ2-1, with 11 bases matching TRBD2. CDR3 length: 16 residues. Trimming cost V 6 bases and J 3 bases; bases outside gene matches: 7. Per germline, CDR1 LNHDA and CDR2 SQIVND (reference sequence). The CDR3 DNA sequence: TGTGCCAGTAGGAAAACTAGCGGGAGATTCTACAATGAGCAGTTCTTC. It is translated as CASRKTSGRFYNEQFF. Filled out from reference TRBV19 and TRBJ2-1, the complete variable domain reads DGGITQSPKYLFRKEGQNVTLSCEQNLNHDAMYWYRQDPGQGLRLIYYSQIVNDFQKGDIAEGYSVSREKKESFPLTVTSAQKNPTAFYLCASRKTSGRFYNEQFFGPGTRLTVL.

The rearrangement joins TRBV6-5 to TRBJ2-7, with D possibly TRBD1 on 6 matching bases. CDR3 length equals 14 residues. V was shortened by 2 bases and J by 2 bases, with 10 bases between the two germline ends. Germline V gene data show CDR1 as MNHEY and CDR2 as SVGAGI. The CDR3 here is CASSYRDKTYEQYF. CDR3 DNA: TGTGCCAGCAGTTACAGGGACAAGACCTACGAGCAGTACTTC.

The chain is built from TRBV21-1 and TRBJ2-7; the DNA was not compared with TRBD1, the D call given in the table. TRBV21-1 constitutes a pseudogene. This CDR3 region has 11 residues. CDR3 sequence (DNA): TGTGCCTCGGGGACAGCCTACGAGCAGTACTTC. Protein product: CASGTAYEQYF.

V is TRBV2 and J is TRBJ1-1, with 7 bases matching TRBD1. With V trimmed by 6 bases and J by 2 bases, 6 bases remained unmatched. Germline V lookup: CDR1 SNHLY, CDR2 FYNNEI. The length of the CDR3 is 14 residues. CDR3 nucleotides: TGTGCCAGCAGCCTGACAGGGACAAACACTGAAGCTTTCTTT. Residues: CASSLTGTNTEAFF.

This sequence joins TRBV29-1 and TRBJ2-3; 7 bases line up with TRBD2. CDR1 is SQVTM, CDR2 ANQGSEA, per germline. The V segment lost 6 bases and the J segment 1 base; nucleotides outside the gene matches: 1. The CDR3 length is 12 residues. This chain's CDR3 is CSVRGGTDTQYF. The CDR3 coding sequence is TGCAGCGTCCGGGGGGGCACAGATACGCAGTATTTT.

Written as DNA, the CDR3 is TGTGCCAGTAGTATAGGGGCTAGCCTAATAGGCGATGAGCAGTTCTTC. Protein: CASSIGASLIGDEQFF. This chain connects TRBV19 to TRBJ2-1; D may be TRBD2 (5 bases). CDR1 is LNHDA, CDR2 SQIVND, per germline (reference sequence). Trimming removed 1 base at V and 8 bases at J, with 18 bases between. The CDR3 loop spans 16 amino acids. Looking up the rest from reference TRBV19 and TRBJ2-1 gives the full variable domain: DGGITQSPKYLFRKEGQNVTLSCEQNLNHDAMYWYRQDPGQGLRLIYYSQIVNDFQKGDIAEGYSVSREKKESFPLTVTSAQKNPTAFYLCASSIGASLIGDEQFFGPGTRLTVL.

This clone was seen a handful of times. The chain links TRBV19 to TRBJ1-1; D call uncertain. Germline V CDR1 and CDR2: LNHDA, SQIVND (reference sequence). The CDR3 totals 13 residues. V was shortened by 6 bases and J by 1 base, with 9 bases between the two germline ends. In DNA, the CDR3 is TGTGCCAGTAGCCCCCGGGGGAACACTGAAGCTTTCTTT. Protein: CASSPRGNTEAFF.

The chain couples TRBV18 to TRBJ2-5; no clear D gene. Trimming pared 2 bases from V and 1 base from J, leaving 14 bases between. From germline, CDR1 is KGHSH and CDR2 LQKENI. The CDR3 is 16 residues long. The CDR3 region is CASSPWWSVTQETQYF. CDR3 DNA sequence: TGTGCCAGCTCACCATGGTGGAGCGTGACCCAAGAGACCCAGTACTTC.

V is TRBV30 and J is TRBJ2-7; no reliable D call. Trimming pared 0 bases from V and 4 bases from J, leaving 10 bases between. The CDR3 has 13 amino acids. Germline-derived CDR1 and CDR2 are GTSNPN and SVGIG (reference sequence). CDR3 coding DNA: TGTGCCTGGAGTGTACGAGGCCTATACGAGCAGTACTTC. Translated: CAWSVRGLYEQYF.

V and J are TRBV25-1 and TRBJ2-2; 7 bases match TRBD1. Germline V lookup: CDR1 MGHDK, CDR2 SYGVNS. J gave up 3 bases and V 4 bases, and 5 bases lay outside the gene matches. The CDR3 contains 15 residues. The CDR3 sequence: CASSGRTGHTGELFF. In nucleotides, the CDR3 is TGTGCCAGCAGTGGTAGGACAGGCCACACCGGGGAGCTGTTTTTT. Together with reference TRBV25-1 and TRBJ2-2, the CDR3 gives the full variable domain: EADIYQTPRYLVIGTGKKITLECSQTMGHDKMYWYQQDPGMELHLIHYSYGVNSTEKGDLSSESTVSRIRTEHFPLTLESARPSHTSQYLCASSGRTGHTGELFFGEGSRLTVL.

This chain joins TRBV12-3 or TRBV12-4 and TRBJ1-6; TRBD1 agrees at 7 bases. This CDR3 has 13 residues. With V trimmed by 8 bases and J by 7 bases, 5 bases remained unmatched. CDR3 protein: CASSGQENSPLHF. The CDR3 DNA reads TGTGCCAGCTCCGGACAGGAGAATTCACCCCTCCACTTT.